Listed here are 14 T cell receptor beta chains from one sample, sequenced in a study of T-cell memory formation after mild COVID-19. TCRdb re-called the 5' RACE reads through MiXCR, storing one row per CDR3 protein. Among about 100,000 distinct CDR3 sequences listed, 11% were seen once. Sequenced material: PBMCs or a T cell subset sorted from them (not recorded which). The source of these receptors is a man aged 18 to 35 who had mild COVID-19 (a few samples of this study predate the infection). Cell type and time point are not known.

This clonotype was detected ten times or more. This chain links TRBV5-5 with TRBJ2-2; 8 bases fit TRBD2. From germline, CDR1 is SGHKS and CDR2 YYEKEE (reference sequence). The V segment lost 4 bases and the J segment 3 bases; nucleotides outside the gene matches: 8. This CDR3 has 16 residues. The chain's CDR3 is CASSLWRGEYTGELFF. The CDR3 DNA reads as TGTGCCAGCAGCCTATGGCGGGGGGAATACACCGGGGAGCTGTTTTTT. Looking up the rest from reference TRBV5-5 and TRBJ2-2 gives the full variable domain: DAGVTQSPTHLIKTRGQQVTLRCSPISGHKSVSWYQQVLGQGPQFIFQYYEKEERGRGNFPDRFSARQFPNYSSELNVNALLLGDSALYLCASSLWRGEYTGELFFGEGSRLTVL.

This chain links TRBV12-5 with TRBJ1-4; 10 nucleotides line up with TRBD1. The CDR3 is 14 amino acids. V dropped 11 bases and J dropped 5; count of bases not matched to a gene: 8. Germline CDR1 reads LGHNT; CDR2 reads FRNRAP. CDR3 protein: CAGIPGQGNEKLFF. DNA of the CDR3: TGTGCTGGGATCCCGGGACAGGGGAATGAAAAACTGTTTTTT.

This clonotype was recorded a few times. The chain uses TRBV7-9 and TRBJ2-1, with 7 bases fitting TRBD1. This CDR3 comprises 14 residues. Germline assignment: CDR1 SEHNR and CDR2 FQNEAQ (reference sequence). J was trimmed by 0 bases and V by 8 bases; bases with no gene match: 4. In DNA, the CDR3 is TGTGCCAGCCTGAACAGGGGCTCCTACAATGAGCAGTTCTTC. Amino acid sequence: CASLNRGSYNEQFF.

The V gene is TRBV25-1, the J gene TRBJ2-6; D unclear. Between the trimmed V and J ends, which lost 5 bases and 0 bases, there was a span of 5 bases. CDR3 length: 14 residues. The germline V gene encodes CDR1 MGHDK and CDR2 SYGVNS. The CDR3: CASSTDSGANVLTF. The CDR3 DNA is TGTGCCAGCAGTACCGACTCTGGGGCCAACGTCCTGACTTTC.

This clonotype occurred a few times. The chain links TRBV7-9 to TRBJ2-1, with 8 bases lining up with TRBD1. CDR3 length: 16 amino acids. V lost 5 bases, J lost 4 bases, and 10 bases stayed unmatched. CDR1 SEHNR and CDR2 FQNEAQ come from the germline V gene (reference sequence). CDR3 residues: CASSSGQGKTYNEQFF. The DNA for the CDR3 is TGTGCCAGCAGCAGCGGACAGGGCAAAACTTACAATGAGCAGTTCTTC.

This sequence joins TRBV19 and TRBJ2-6; D not resolved. V lost 1 base and J lost 0, with 7 bases in between. Looked up from germline, CDR1 is LNHDA and CDR2 is SQIVND (reference sequence). The CDR3 is 16 residues long. Here the CDR3 reads CASSIAANSGANVLTF. The CDR3 region has the DNA TGTGCCAGTAGTATAGCGGCGAACTCTGGGGCCAACGTCCTGACTTTC.

This clonotype has more than one count but fewer than ten. The chain joins TRBV7-3 to TRBJ2-1; tentative D call: TRBD2 (5 bases). V was trimmed by 5 bases and J by 9 bases, leaving 20 bases between them. CDR1 and CDR2 (germline): SGHTA, FQGTGA. The CDR3 spans 15 residues. For the CDR3, the DNA is TGTGCCAGCAGCGGGCATGCCGGGGTAGAGGCTGAGCAGTTCTTC. This encodes CASSGHAGVEAEQFF.

Judged by abundance, this clonotype is medium-sized. The V gene is TRBV7-9, the J gene TRBJ2-2; 7 bases match TRBD1. Trimming removed 5 bases from V and 4 bases from J; junction bases left unmatched: 7. CDR3 length: 15 residues. Germline V gives CDR1 SEHNR, CDR2 FQNEAQ (reference sequence). CDR3 loop: CASSIPGQPTGELFF. The CDR3 DNA reads TGTGCCAGCAGCATCCCGGGACAGCCCACCGGGGAGCTGTTTTTT.

This clonotype was found a few times. The gene calls are TRBV15 and TRBJ1-5; tentatively, D is TRBD1 (5 bases). The CDR3 runs 17 residues. Germline V gene sequence: CDR1 LNHNV, CDR2 YYDKDF (reference sequence). The V gene lost 1 base and the J gene lost 7 bases, with 20 bases spanning the gap. Written as DNA, the CDR3 is TGTGCCACCAGCAGAGTTATTCGGTCCGGGTGGGGGCAGCCCCAGCATTTT. Protein: CATSRVIRSGWGQPQHF.

In its sample, this clonotype was seen a few times. The chain combines TRBV29-1 with TRBJ2-1; 7 bases match TRBD1. V lost 2 bases, J lost 7 bases, and 11 bases stayed unmatched. The CDR3 extends over 15 amino acids. Germline CDR1 is SQVTM and CDR2 is ANQGSEA. CDR3 protein: CSVEHRGLSGNEQFF. The CDR3 coding sequence is TGCAGCGTTGAACACAGGGGCCTTTCTGGGAATGAGCAGTTCTTC.

In its sample, this clonotype was seen a few times. The chain couples TRBV3-1 to TRBJ2-2; the match to TRBD1 covers 9 bases. V trimming: 4 bases; J trimming: 5 bases; junction bases outside the gene matches: 8. The germline CDR1 and CDR2 sequences are LGHDT and YNNKEL (reference sequence). The CDR3 totals 16 residues. CDR3 nucleotide sequence: TGTGCCAGCAGCCGCACCGGGACAGGGAGAACCGGGGAGCTGTTTTTT. This gives the protein CASSRTGTGRTGELFF.

This CDR3 is CASSYHGGISSGSNEQFF. The DNA for the CDR3 is TGTGCCAGCAGTTATCATGGGGGGATCTCTAGCGGCAGTAATGAGCAGTTCTTC. The genes are TRBV6-5 and TRBJ2-1, with 7 bases identical to TRBD2. The CDR3 spans 18 residues. The J segment lost 7 bases and the V segment lost 3 bases, leaving 18 bases of the junction unmatched. The germline gives CDR1 MNHEY, CDR2 SVGAGI.

In this sample, this clonotype turned up a few times. This chain joins TRBV6-6 and TRBJ2-7; perhaps TRBD2 as D (5 bases). Germline loops: CDR1 MNHNY, CDR2 SVGAGI (reference sequence). The CDR3 extends over 13 amino acids. Trimming stripped 6 bases from V and 6 bases from J, with 15 bases between. The CDR3 region is CASREDLRVEQYV. The DNA of the CDR3 is TGTGCCAGCAGGGAGGACCTGCGAGTCGAGCAGTACGTC.

This clonotype was recorded a few times. The genes are TRBV10-3 and TRBJ1-1, with D unresolved. Trimming pared 6 bases from V and 0 bases from J, leaving 26 bases between. The CDR3 totals 19 residues. The germline CDR1 and CDR2 sequences are ENHRY and SYGVKD. CDR3 in amino acids: CAISKSMDGDLAMNTEAFF. CDR3 DNA sequence: TGTGCCATCAGCAAGTCTATGGACGGAGACCTGGCGATGAACACTGAAGCTTTCTTT.